This T cell receptor (beta chain) derives from a study of early T cells in non-severe SARS-CoV-2 infection. Each CDR3 protein is one row after TCRdb ran MiXCR on the 5' RACE reads. The sample includes fewer than 100,000 distinct CDR3 sequences, approximately 12% seen only once; the top ten take roughly 3.1%. This clonotype was observed many times. The length of the CDR3 is 14 residues. The germline V gene encodes CDR1 MGHRA and CDR2 YSYEKL. The V segment lost 5 bases and the J segment 6 bases; nucleotides outside the gene matches: 4. The sequenced sample consisted of whole blood. The chain has TRBV4-1 and TRBJ2-1; 10 bases agree with TRBD2. The source of this sequence is an adult who was a healthcare worker with PCR-confirmed SARS-CoV-2 infection or an uninfected control (not recorded which). CDR3 sequence (DNA): TGCGCCAGCAGCGGTAGCGGGAGGAGCAATGAGCAGTTCTTC. This translates into CASSGSGRSNEQFF.